The rows below give T cell receptor beta chains drawn from one sample of a study of CD8 T cells in ankylosing spondylitis. In TCRdb, the 5' RACE reads were re-called with MiXCR into one record per CDR3 protein. The sample includes under 850,000 distinct CDR3 sequences, under 20% seen only once; the top ten take 15% to 20%. The source material was blood, either unsorted or a sorted T cell fraction (not recorded which). The source of these receptors is a male donor with ankylosing spondylitis. The CDR3 runs from the conserved cysteine through the conserved F or W.

V gene: TRBV4-1
J gene: TRBJ1-1
CDR3 protein: CASSQGTTAEAFF

V gene: TRBV5-1
J gene: TRBJ2-3
CDR3 protein: CASSLESRLTDTQYF

V gene: TRBV12-3/TRBV12-4
J gene: TRBJ2-7
CDR3 protein: CASSLQGGPYEQYF

V gene: TRBV28
J gene: TRBJ2-7
CDR3 protein: CASKNGGGEAYEQYF

V gene: TRBV9
J gene: TRBJ2-2
CDR3 protein: CASSPVDSSLTGELFF

V gene: TRBV4-1
J gene: TRBJ1-4
CDR3 protein: CASSTDRGRNEKLFF

V gene: TRBV12-3/TRBV12-4
J gene: TRBJ2-1
CDR3 protein: CASSLGAASGHGF

V gene: TRBV7-8
J gene: TRBJ1-5
CDR3 protein: CASSLAPTLNQPQHF

V gene: TRBV5-1
J gene: TRBJ1-1
CDR3 protein: CASSMSPGYTEAFF

V gene: TRBV6-6
J gene: TRBJ1-5
CDR3 protein: CASRGGQAVAQHF

V gene: TRBV12-3/TRBV12-4
J gene: TRBJ2-7
CDR3 protein: CASRPGQGEAVLYEQYF

V gene: TRBV7-8
J gene: TRBJ2-7
CDR3 protein: CASSLRTGGREEQYF

V gene: TRBV29-1
J gene: TRBJ2-1
CDR3 protein: CSVSESSYNEQFF

V gene: TRBV20-1
J gene: TRBJ1-1
CDR3 protein: CSARSQGSNTEAFF

V gene: TRBV29-1
J gene: TRBJ2-1
CDR3 protein: CSVGRTIGLADYNEQFF

V gene: TRBV5-1
J gene: TRBJ2-1
CDR3 protein: CASSLAGGLAVNNEQFF

V gene: TRBV20-1
J gene: TRBJ2-2
CDR3 protein: CSARDGSKIQHGELFF